These 17 T cell receptor beta chains came from one sample sequenced in a study of OX40 agonist ivuxolimab in advanced cancers. Sequenced by immunoSEQ multiplex PCR; TCRdb stores in-frame clones only, minus some. Seen here are tens of thousands of clones, about 87% observed once, and the top ten hold under 0.75%. The sample in question was CD4+ or CD8+ T cells sorted from blood, obtained in a trial of the OX40 agonist ivuxolimab. These TCRs come from an adult with an advanced solid tumor such as melanoma, head and neck, liver or kidney cancer.

V and J are TRBV15 and TRBJ2-1, with a possible D match to TRBD1 (5 bases). V was shortened by 4 bases and J by 10 bases, with 14 bases between the two germline ends. Germline V gene sequence: CDR1 LNHNV, CDR2 YYDKDF (reference sequence). The CDR3 contains 13 residues. The CDR3 DNA sequence: TGTGCCACCAGCAATAAAACAGGTAGCGAGCAGTTCTTC. Its protein is CATSNKTGSEQFF.

Regarding this clone: Other DNA sequences in this sample translate to the same CDR3. The rearrangement uses TRBV7-6 and TRBJ2-3; D gene ambiguous. Germline assignment: CDR1 SGHVS and CDR2 FNYEAQ. The CDR3 is made up of 12 amino acids. V lost 2 bases, J lost 5 bases, and 5 bases lay in between. CDR3 residues: CASSLREDTQYF. The CDR3 DNA follows: TGTGCCAGCAGCTTAAGAGAAGATACGCAGTATTTT.

The V gene is TRBV19, the J gene TRBJ1-1; tentative D call: TRBD1 (6 bases). The V and J ends lost 5 bases and 1 base respectively, with 8 bases between them. The germline gives CDR1 LNHDA, CDR2 SQIVND (reference sequence). CDR3 length: 13 amino acids. CDR3 DNA sequence: TGTGCCAGTAGTGCAGGGGCGAACACTGAAGCTTTCTTT. It codes for CASSAGANTEAFF.

This clone appeared a single time. The chain uses TRBV6-1 and TRBJ2-5, with 7 bases aligning to TRBD2. The germline V gene encodes CDR1 MNHNS and CDR2 SASEGT. J gave up 4 bases and V 5 bases, and 4 bases lay outside the gene matches. The CDR3 extends over 13 amino acids. The CDR3 sequence: CASSLTGGETQYF. The CDR3 nucleotides are TGTGCCAGCAGTTTGACGGGGGGAGAGACCCAGTACTTC.

Only one count was recorded for this clone. The CDR3 sequence is CASSLVSGGSQETQYF. The DNA of the CDR3 is TGCGCCAGCAGCTTGGTGTCAGGGGGCTCCCAAGAGACCCAGTACTTC. The rearrangement uses TRBV5-1 and TRBJ2-5; 8 nucleotides agree with TRBD1. V gave up 0 bases and J gave up 1 base; unmatched junction bases: 5. There are 16 residues in the CDR3. CDR1 and CDR2 (germline): SGHRS, YFSETQ. Variable domain in full (rest from reference TRBV5-1 and TRBJ2-5): KAGVTQTPRYLIKTRGQQVTLSCSPISGHRSVSWYQQTPGQGLQFLFEYFSETQRNKGNFPGRFSGRQFSNSRSEMNVSTLELGDSALYLCASSLVSGGSQETQYFGPGTRLLVL.

The chain has TRBV6-1 and TRBJ2-2; 13 nucleotides agree with TRBD2. The CDR3 length is 17 residues. Trimming cost V 4 bases and J 6 bases; bases outside gene matches: 8. Germline V gene lookup returns CDR1 MNHNS and CDR2 SASEGT. The chain's CDR3 is CASSGAKTSGRSGELFF. The CDR3 nucleotides read TGTGCCAGCAGTGGGGCGAAGACTAGCGGGAGGTCCGGGGAGCTGTTTTTT.

This clone appeared once. The rearrangement joins TRBV29-1 to TRBJ2-5; TRBD1 aligns across 10 bases. The CDR3 is made up of 13 amino acids. The germline CDR1 and CDR2 sequences are SQVTM and ANQGSEA. With V trimmed by 8 bases and J by 4 bases, 7 bases remained unmatched. CDR3 in DNA: TGCAGCCCTGACAGGGGGCGAGGAGAGACCCAGTACTTC. Protein: CSPDRGRGETQYF.

The chain is built from TRBV30 and TRBJ1-5; no reliable D call. The CDR3 loop spans 13 amino acids. Germline CDR1 is GTSNPN and CDR2 is SVGIG (reference sequence). V lost 2 bases and J lost 3, with 8 bases in between. CDR3 amino acids: CAWSTRANQPQHF. DNA of the CDR3: TGTGCCTGGAGTACTAGGGCCAATCAGCCCCAGCATTTT.

The gene calls are TRBV5-4 and TRBJ2-7; 8 nucleotides line up with TRBD1. The CDR3 totals 13 residues. Per germline, CDR1 SGHNT and CDR2 YYREEE (reference sequence). V gave up 4 bases and J gave up 5 bases; unmatched junction bases: 5. CDR3 bases: TGTGCCAGCAGCGTCACAGGGGGGAACGAGCAGTACTTC. Translating gives CASSVTGGNEQYF.

The chain combines TRBV5-1 with TRBJ2-2, with 7 bases that match TRBD2. V was pared by 7 bases and J by 0 bases, with 6 bases of the junction left unmatched. Germline loops: CDR1 SGHRS, CDR2 YFSETQ. The CDR3 runs to 15 residues. The CDR3 spells CASAPGGTNTGELFF. In DNA, the CDR3 is TGCGCCAGCGCTCCCGGGGGGACGAACACCGGGGAGCTGTTTTTT. The full variable domain, its missing parts supplied by reference TRBV5-1 and TRBJ2-2, is KAGVTQTPRYLIKTRGQQVTLSCSPISGHRSVSWYQQTPGQGLQFLFEYFSETQRNKGNFPGRFSGRQFSNSRSEMNVSTLELGDSALYLCASAPGGTNTGELFFGEGSRLTVL.

J is TRBJ2-1 and V is TRBV27, with TRBD2 matching 14 bases. J gave up 4 bases and V 7 bases, and 9 bases lay outside the gene matches. The germline V gene encodes CDR1 MNHEY and CDR2 SMNVEV (reference sequence). The CDR3 extends over 17 amino acids. The CDR3 DNA reads TGTGCCAGCACCCCGGGACTAGCGGGAGAGGGTTACAATGAGCAGTTCTTC. Translating it yields CASTPGLAGEGYNEQFF.

The rearrangement links TRBV7-8 to TRBJ2-2, with 8 bases identical to TRBD2. Trimming cost V 0 bases and J 3 bases; bases outside gene matches: 6. CDR3 length: 17 amino acids. Germline V gene data show CDR1 as SGHVS and CDR2 as FQNEAQ. As DNA, the CDR3 is TGTGCCAGCAGCTTAGCTGGAGCGGGAGTTTACACCGGGGAGCTGTTTTTT. This translates into CASSLAGAGVYTGELFF.

The chain carries TRBV5-6 and TRBJ2-7; 9 bases fit TRBD1. CDR3 size: 15 residues. The V and J ends lost 0 bases and 3 bases, in that order; junction bases with no gene match: 4. Germline V CDR1 and CDR2: SGHDT, YYEEEE. CDR3 loop: CASSLGDRVDYEQYF. The DNA for the CDR3 is TGTGCCAGCAGCTTGGGGGACAGGGTCGACTACGAGCAGTACTTC.

V and J are TRBV5-4 and TRBJ2-5, with D possibly being TRBD2 (6 bases). V shed 0 bases and J shed 7 bases, with 13 bases lying between them. Germline V gene sequence: CDR1 SGHNT, CDR2 YYREEE (reference sequence). CDR3 length equals 14 residues. CDR3: CASSLGQEGWTQYF. CDR3 DNA: TGTGCCAGCAGCTTGGGGCAGGAGGGGTGGACCCAGTACTTC.

The chain uses TRBV19 and TRBJ1-2; 7 bases fit TRBD1. Germline loops: CDR1 LNHDA, CDR2 SQIVND (reference sequence). The trim removed 5 bases at V and 0 bases at J, leaving 6 bases unmatched. CDR3 length: 15 amino acids. DNA for the CDR3: TGTGCCAGTAGTTACGCAGGGGGATCTAACTATGGCTACACCTTC. Translated: CASSYAGGSNYGYTF.

The chain combines TRBV4-2 with TRBJ2-3, with 10 positions matching TRBD2. V trimming: 3 bases; J trimming: 11 bases; junction bases outside the gene matches: 8. The germline CDR1 and CDR2 sequences are LGHNA and YNFKEQ. The CDR3 contains 14 residues. CDR3 region: CASSHLSGTSEQYF. The CDR3 DNA reads TGTGCCAGCAGCCATTTATCCGGGACTAGCGAGCAGTATTTT.

This clone has just a few counts. In DNA form, the CDR3 reads TGTGCCGGCTGGACGGAGGGCACTGAAGCTTTCTTT. Its translation is CAGWTEGTEAFF. V and J are TRBV28 and TRBJ1-1, with D unclear. V was clipped by 11 bases and J by 4 bases, with 14 bases between them. Germline CDR1 MDHEN, CDR2 SYDVKM. The CDR3 is 12 amino acids.